The entry that follows covers one TCR beta chain sequence. The sample is drawn from a study of blood T cell repertoires in COVID-19. In the study overall: Spain, Italy and the United States supplied samples that represented acute and convalescent COVID-19.

Produced via immunoSEQ multiplex PCR; TCRdb's table is partial and in-frame only. The data show about 84,000 clones, 90% to 95% seen once. Germline V gene sequence: CDR1 SGHRS, CDR2 YFSETQ. V was pared by 2 bases and J by 5 bases, with 5 bases of the junction left unmatched. The CDR3 contains 14 residues. Sequencing input: peripheral blood. The receptor's source is a human donor with active COVID-19. The donor label of this sample is uncertain. The chain couples TRBV5-1 to TRBJ1-1; 8 bases match TRBD1. The CDR3 protein is CASSLDRGSTEAFF. The DNA for the CDR3 is TGCGCCAGCAGCTTAGACAGGGGCTCAACTGAAGCTTTCTTT.